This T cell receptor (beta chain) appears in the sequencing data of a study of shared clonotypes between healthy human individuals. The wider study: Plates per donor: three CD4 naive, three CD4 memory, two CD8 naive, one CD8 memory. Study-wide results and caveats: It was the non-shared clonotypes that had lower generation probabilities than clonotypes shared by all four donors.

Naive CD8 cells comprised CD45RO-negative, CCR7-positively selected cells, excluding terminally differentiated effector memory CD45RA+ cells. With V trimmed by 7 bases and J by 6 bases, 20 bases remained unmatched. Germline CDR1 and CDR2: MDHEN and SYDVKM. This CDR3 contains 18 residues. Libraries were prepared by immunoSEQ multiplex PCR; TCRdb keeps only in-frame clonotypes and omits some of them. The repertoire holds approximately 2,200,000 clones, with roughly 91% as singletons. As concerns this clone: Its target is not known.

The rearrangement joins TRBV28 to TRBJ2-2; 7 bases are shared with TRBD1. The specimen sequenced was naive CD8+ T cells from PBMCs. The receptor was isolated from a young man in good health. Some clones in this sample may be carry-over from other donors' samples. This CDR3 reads CASTPRQGRSGEAGELFF. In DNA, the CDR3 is TGTGCCAGCACCCCTAGACAGGGACGGTCTGGAGAGGCCGGGGAGCTGTTTTTT.